The clone carrying this T cell receptor beta chain has only a few counts. Its antigen is still unknown. The CDR3 goes on 3 residues after the read ends, and that part is filled in from the germline J gene. V lost 0 bases and J lost 7; bases outside the gene matches: 8. The germline V gene encodes CDR1 KGHSH and CDR2 LQKENI. CDR3 length: 16 residues. The data stem from a study of T cell clonality in common variable immunodeficiency. Study conclusions and caveats: TCRbeta clonality was increased in CVID versus healthy controls. Common variable immunodeficiency TCR beta sequences reportedly had fewer deletions and N-nucleotide insertions. Links between repertoire features and CVID complications were heterogeneity-limited. T cell subpopulation sequencing would be needed to explain CVID clonality.

This table comes from immunoSEQ multiplex PCR, and its TCRdb copy is limited to in-frame clones, with some not included. This sample has about 20,000 clones and no singletons, with roughly 15% in the ten largest. The chain has TRBV18 and TRBJ1-1; 10 bases fit TRBD1. Material for sequencing was peripheral blood mononuclear cells. The source of this sequence is a human donor with common variable immunodeficiency. The CDR3 protein is CASSPPPGQGYNEAFF. The part of the CDR3 DNA that was read is TGTGCCAGCTCACCACCTCCGGGACAGGGGTATAATGAA. Full variable domain (remainder filled in from reference TRBV18 and TRBJ1-1): NAGVMQNPRHLVRRRGQEARLRCSPMKGHSHVYWYRQLPEEGLKFMVYLQKENIIDESGMPKERFSAEFPKEGPSILRIQQVVRGDSAAYFCASSPPPGQGYNEAFFGQGTRLTVV.